The 13 T cell receptor beta chains listed next were all sequenced from one sample in a study of blood T cells in healthy people across ages. It was with a sample-barcoded 5' primer and a J-beta primer mix that a second PCR of roughly 7 to 12 cycles was run. TCRdb re-analysed the 5' RACE reads in MiXCR, keeping a single row per CDR3 protein. This sample has roughly 700,000 distinct CDR3 sequences, with 45% to 50% found just once. The material sequenced was blood. Receptors were obtained from an older woman in good health.

The chain uses TRBV29-1 and TRBJ2-3; D perhaps matches TRBD2 (5 bases). The CDR3 has 15 amino acids. Germline values: CDR1 SQVTM, CDR2 ANQGSEA. V gave up 2 bases and J gave up 2 bases, with 14 bases separating them. CDR3 nucleotides: TGCAGCGTTGAAAAGGGCCCGAGGGACACAGATACGCAGTATTTT. Its translation is CSVEKGPRDTDTQYF.

The chain joins TRBV20-1 to TRBJ2-4; possibly TRBD2 for D (6 bases). Gene TRBJ2-7 matches the end of the DNA better, so the J call may be wrong. This CDR3 has 13 amino acids. CDR1 and CDR2 (germline): DFQATT, SNEGSKA (reference sequence). CDR3 DNA sequence: TGCAGTGCTAGTAGCGGAAACACCTACGAGCAGTACTTC. It codes for CSASSGNTYEQYF.

The DNA of the CDR3 is TGTGCCAGCAGCTACGGACTAGCGGGAGAGGGGAATGAGCAGTTCTTC. This codes for CASSYGLAGEGNEQFF. This sequence joins TRBV6-6 and TRBJ2-1, with 13 positions matching TRBD2. The CDR3 spans 16 residues. J gave up 7 bases and V 6 bases, and 9 bases lay outside the gene matches. Germline CDR1 MNHNY, CDR2 SVGAGI (reference sequence).

This clonotype was found a few times. The chain is built from TRBV30 and TRBJ1-2, with no clear D. V lost 0 bases and J lost 4, with 9 bases in between. Germline V gene lookup returns CDR1 GTSNPN and CDR2 SVGIG (reference sequence). The CDR3 loop spans 13 amino acids. CDR3 in DNA: TGTGCCTGGAGTGTACAGACGGGCTATGGCTACACCTTC. As protein: CAWSVQTGYGYTF.

This clonotype was found a few times. The rearrangement links TRBV7-9 to TRBJ2-7; unclear D gene. With 6 bases removed from V and 3 bases from J, the gap between germline ends came to 21 bases. Germline V gene data show CDR1 as SEHNR and CDR2 as FQNEAQ (reference sequence). The CDR3 sequence is 16 residues long. CDR3: CASRSSAETLNYEQYF. The CDR3 coding sequence is TGTGCCAGCAGGTCCTCGGCAGAGACGTTAAACTACGAGCAGTACTTC.

This clonotype was counted between two and nine times. V is TRBV7-9 and J is TRBJ1-2, with D possibly TRBD1 on 5 matching bases. Trimming took 0 bases from V and 7 from J, leaving 12 bases between them. This CDR3 is 14 amino acids long. In germline, CDR1 is SEHNR, CDR2 FQNEAQ (reference sequence). This chain's CDR3 is CASSLAGAGSGYTF. CDR3 nucleotide sequence: TGTGCCAGCAGCTTAGCCGGGGCAGGTAGTGGCTACACCTTC. The variable domain in full, completed from reference TRBV7-9 and TRBJ1-2, reads DTGVSQNPRHKITKRGQNVTFRCDPISEHNRLYWYRQTLGQGPEFLTYFQNEAQLEKSRLLSDRFSAERPKGSFSTLEIQRTEQGDSAMYLCASSLAGAGSGYTFGSGTRLTVV.

The V and J genes are TRBV7-2 and TRBJ2-1; TRBD2 agrees at 10 bases. V trimming: 7 bases; J trimming: 4 bases; junction bases outside the gene matches: 16. CDR3 length equals 18 residues. Germline V gene lookup returns CDR1 SGHTA and CDR2 FQGNSA. The CDR3 DNA reads as TGTGCCAGCACCATAGCGGGAGGTCGATTCGACTCGTACAATGAGCAGTTCTTC. Its translation is CASTIAGGRFDSYNEQFF.

Concerning this clonotype: This may be a read error, as it is one base from a much larger clone. This chain links TRBV29-1 with TRBJ2-4; perhaps TRBD1 as D (5 bases). Matching the DNA end better, TRBJ2-7 makes the J call doubtful. There are 12 residues in the CDR3. Germline V gives CDR1 SQVTM, CDR2 ANQGSEA. The CDR3 sequence is CSVGPHRYEQYF. CDR3 in DNA: TGCAGCGTGGGGCCACACCGGTACGAGCAGTACTTC.

About this clonotype itself: The junction and the germline gene differ at one end; a read error may be behind it. This chain links TRBV5-1 with TRBJ2-7; D is possibly TRBD1 or TRBD2 (5 bases each). CDR1 is SGHRS, CDR2 YFSETQ, per germline. CDR3 length: 13 residues. The CDR3 loop reads CARRRDVTYEQYF. The CDR3 DNA follows: TGCGCCCGCCGCCGGGACGTAACCTACGAACAGTACTTC.

V and J are TRBV7-2 and TRBJ2-3; 7 positions agree with TRBD2. CDR1 and CDR2 from the germline V gene are SGHTA and FQGNSA. The CDR3 loop spans 15 amino acids. J gave up 4 bases and V 1 base, and 5 bases lay outside the gene matches. The CDR3 loop reads CASSLGGSNADTQYF. In DNA, the CDR3 is TGTGCCAGCAGCTTAGGCGGGAGTAACGCAGATACGCAGTATTTT.

This clonotype was found many times. The rearrangement joins TRBV7-2 to TRBJ2-3, with D perhaps matching TRBD2 (7 bases). V gave up 5 bases and J gave up 0 bases, with 15 bases separating them. The germline V gene encodes CDR1 SGHTA and CDR2 FQGNSA. This CDR3 is 16 amino acids long. The CDR3 spells CASSEGGGTSTDTQYF. The DNA of the CDR3 is TGTGCCAGCAGCGAAGGGGGGGGTACTAGCACAGATACGCAGTATTTT.

This clonotype has more than one count but fewer than ten. The genes are TRBV27 and TRBJ2-7; 12 bases fit TRBD2. Germline-derived CDR1 and CDR2 are MNHEY and SMNVEV (reference sequence). The CDR3 has 16 amino acids. J was trimmed by 1 base and V by 4 bases; bases with no gene match: 5. The CDR3 DNA sequence: TGTGCCAGCAGTTCCCCGACTAGCGGGAGATCCTACGAGCAGTACTTC. Its translation is CASSSPTSGRSYEQYF.

This clonotype was picked up a small number of times. The chain joins TRBV29-1 to TRBJ2-7; weak D call: TRBD2 (6 bases). The CDR3 totals 13 residues. V was cut by 3 bases and J by 0 bases, with 9 bases left in between. Germline loops: CDR1 SQVTM, CDR2 ANQGSEA. In DNA, the CDR3 is TGCAGCGTTGAGACTAGGAGCTCCTACGAGCAGTACTTC. Protein sequence: CSVETRSSYEQYF.